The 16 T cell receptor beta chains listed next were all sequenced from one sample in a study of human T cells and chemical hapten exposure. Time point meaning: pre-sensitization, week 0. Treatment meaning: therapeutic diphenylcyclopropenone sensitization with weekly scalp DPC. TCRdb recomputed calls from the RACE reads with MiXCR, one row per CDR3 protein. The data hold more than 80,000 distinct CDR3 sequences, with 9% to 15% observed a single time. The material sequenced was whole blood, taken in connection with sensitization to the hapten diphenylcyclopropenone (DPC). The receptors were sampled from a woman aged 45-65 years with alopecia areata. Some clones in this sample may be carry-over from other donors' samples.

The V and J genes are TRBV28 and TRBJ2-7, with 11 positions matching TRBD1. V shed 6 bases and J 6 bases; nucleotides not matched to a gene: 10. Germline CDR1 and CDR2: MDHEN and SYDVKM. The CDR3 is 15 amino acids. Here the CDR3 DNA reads TGTGCCAGCAGCGCTCCGGGACAGGGGGGGTTCGAGCAGTACTTC. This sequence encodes CASSAPGQGGFEQYF.

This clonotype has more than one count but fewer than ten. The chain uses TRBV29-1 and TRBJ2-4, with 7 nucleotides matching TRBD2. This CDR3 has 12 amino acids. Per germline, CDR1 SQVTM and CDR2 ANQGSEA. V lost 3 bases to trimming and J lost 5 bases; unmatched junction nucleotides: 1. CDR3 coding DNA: TGCAGCGTTGAGAGCGGGGAAAACATTCAGTACTTC. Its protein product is CSVESGENIQYF.

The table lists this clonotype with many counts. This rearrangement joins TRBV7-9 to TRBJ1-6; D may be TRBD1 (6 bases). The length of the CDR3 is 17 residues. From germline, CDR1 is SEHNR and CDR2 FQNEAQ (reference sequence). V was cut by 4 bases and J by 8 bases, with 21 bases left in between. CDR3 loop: CASSSAMDSWIDSPLHF. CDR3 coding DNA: TGTGCCAGCAGCTCGGCGATGGACAGCTGGATTGATTCACCCCTCCACTTT.

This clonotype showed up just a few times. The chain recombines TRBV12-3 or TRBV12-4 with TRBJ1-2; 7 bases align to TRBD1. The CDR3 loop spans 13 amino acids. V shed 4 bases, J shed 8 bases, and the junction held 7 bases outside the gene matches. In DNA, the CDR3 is TGTGCCAGCAGTTATACAGGGGAATTGGGCTACACCTTC. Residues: CASSYTGELGYTF.

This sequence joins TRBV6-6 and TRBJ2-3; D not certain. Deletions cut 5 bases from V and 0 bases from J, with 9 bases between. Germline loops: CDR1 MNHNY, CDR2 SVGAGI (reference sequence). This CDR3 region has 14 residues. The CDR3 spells CASSNADSTDTQYF. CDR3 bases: TGTGCCAGCAGTAACGCCGACAGCACAGATACGCAGTATTTT.

CDR3 nucleotide sequence: TGTGCCAGCAGCGCCCCGACTAGCGGGCTTACCACAGATACGCAGTATTTT. Its translation is CASSAPTSGLTTDTQYF. The V gene is TRBV5-6, the J gene TRBJ2-3; 10 bases agree with TRBD2. The V gene's germline CDR1 is SGHDT and CDR2 YYEEEE. CDR3 length equals 17 residues. After removal of 4 bases from V and 2 bases from J, the junction contained 10 bases not matched to a gene.

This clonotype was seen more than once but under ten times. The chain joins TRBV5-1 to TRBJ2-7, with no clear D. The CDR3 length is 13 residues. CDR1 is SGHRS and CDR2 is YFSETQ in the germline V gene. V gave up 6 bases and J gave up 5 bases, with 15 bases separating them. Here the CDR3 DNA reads TGCGCCAGCAACACCAATATAGGAGACGAGCAGTACTTC. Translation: CASNTNIGDEQYF.

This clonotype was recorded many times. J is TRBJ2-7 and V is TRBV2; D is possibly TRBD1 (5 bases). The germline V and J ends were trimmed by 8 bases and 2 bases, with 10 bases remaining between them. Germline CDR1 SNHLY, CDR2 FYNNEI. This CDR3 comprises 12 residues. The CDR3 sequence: CASGPRAYEQYF. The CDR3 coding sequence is TGTGCCAGCGGGCCCAGGGCCTACGAGCAGTACTTC.

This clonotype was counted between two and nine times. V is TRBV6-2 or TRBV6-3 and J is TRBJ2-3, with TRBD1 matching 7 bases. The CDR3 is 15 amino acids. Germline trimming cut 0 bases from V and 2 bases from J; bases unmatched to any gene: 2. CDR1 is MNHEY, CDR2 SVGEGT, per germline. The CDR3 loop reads CASSYSGTVTDTQYF. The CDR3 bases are TGTGCCAGCAGTTACTCCGGGACAGTCACAGATACGCAGTATTTT.

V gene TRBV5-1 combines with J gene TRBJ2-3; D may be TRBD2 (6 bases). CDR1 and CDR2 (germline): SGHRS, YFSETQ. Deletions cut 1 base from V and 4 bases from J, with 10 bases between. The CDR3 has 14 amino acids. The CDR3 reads CASSLMIAADTQYF. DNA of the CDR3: TGCGCCAGCAGCTTGATGATAGCGGCAGATACGCAGTATTTT.

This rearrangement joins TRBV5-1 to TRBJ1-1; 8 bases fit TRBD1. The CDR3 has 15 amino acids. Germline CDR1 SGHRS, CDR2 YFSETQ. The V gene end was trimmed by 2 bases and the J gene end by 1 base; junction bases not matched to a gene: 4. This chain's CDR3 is CASSFMTGENTEAFF. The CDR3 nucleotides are TGCGCCAGCAGCTTTATGACAGGGGAGAACACTGAAGCTTTCTTT.

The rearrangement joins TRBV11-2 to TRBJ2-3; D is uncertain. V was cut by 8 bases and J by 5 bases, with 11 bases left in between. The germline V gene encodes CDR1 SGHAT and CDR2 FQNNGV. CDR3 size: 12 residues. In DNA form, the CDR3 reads TGTGCCAGCGCTCTACCTGGAGATACGCAGTATTTT. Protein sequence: CASALPGDTQYF.

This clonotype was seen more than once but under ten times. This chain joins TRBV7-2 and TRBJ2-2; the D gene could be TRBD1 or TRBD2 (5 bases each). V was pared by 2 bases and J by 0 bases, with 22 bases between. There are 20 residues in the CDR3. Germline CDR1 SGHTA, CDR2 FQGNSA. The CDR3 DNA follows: TGTGCCAGCAGCTTATATATACTGGGGGACCTCCACCCGAACACCGGGGAGCTGTTTTTT. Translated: CASSLYILGDLHPNTGELFF.

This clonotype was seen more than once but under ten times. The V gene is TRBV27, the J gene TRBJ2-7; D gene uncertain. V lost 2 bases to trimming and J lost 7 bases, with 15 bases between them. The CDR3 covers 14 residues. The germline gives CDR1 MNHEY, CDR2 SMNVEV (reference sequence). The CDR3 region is CASSLTPGSGEQYF. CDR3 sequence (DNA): TGTGCCAGCAGTTTAACGCCAGGCTCTGGGGAGCAGTACTTC.

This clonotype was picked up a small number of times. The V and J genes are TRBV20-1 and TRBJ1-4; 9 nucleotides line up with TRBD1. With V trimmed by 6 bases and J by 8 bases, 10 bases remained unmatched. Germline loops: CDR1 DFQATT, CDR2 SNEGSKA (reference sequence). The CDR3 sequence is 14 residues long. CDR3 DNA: TGCAGTGCACGTCCGGGACAGGGATACGAAAAACTGTTTTTT. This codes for CSARPGQGYEKLFF.

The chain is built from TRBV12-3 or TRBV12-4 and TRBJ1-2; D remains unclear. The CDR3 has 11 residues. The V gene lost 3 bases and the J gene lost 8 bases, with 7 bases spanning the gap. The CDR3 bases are TGTGCCAGCAGTTTCTACGGCGGCTACACCTTC. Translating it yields CASSFYGGYTF.